The T cell receptor (beta chain) described here comes from a study of blood T cell repertoires in COVID-19. At the level of the study: The cDNA or gDNA used as material had been derived from T cells, B-cell-depleted T cells, or PBMCs.

Losses at the gene ends were 4 bases for V and 5 bases for J; bases not matched to a gene: 14. The CDR3 is made up of 17 amino acids. The germline V gene encodes CDR1 MNHEY and CDR2 SMNVEV (reference sequence). Assay: immunoSEQ multiplex PCR; the TCRdb copy retains only in-frame clones and omits some. Of about 210,000 clones in the sample, more than 75% are singletons; the top ten hold around 4.7%. Participants, roughly 18 to 90 years old, spanned fewer than 25 US areas. Participants had their cohort set by participant-reported clinical history. The V call is TRBV27, the J call TRBJ1-1; TRBD1 aligns across 9 bases. The sequencing input was PBMCs or T cells enriched from blood (not recorded which). This sequence was found in a man aged 25-40 years with acute COVID-19. CDR3 amino acids: CASSSVTGTGLGTEAFF. In DNA form, the CDR3 reads TGTGCCAGCAGTTCGGTGACCGGGACAGGGCTAGGGACTGAAGCTTTCTTT.